The 24 T cell receptor beta chains below come from one sample, sequenced in a study of cytomegalovirus exposure and HLA in healthy donors. 60 Vbeta and 13 Jbeta primers were used in PCR. This table comes from immunoSEQ multiplex PCR, and its TCRdb copy is limited to in-frame clones, with some not included. The sample has about 140,000 clones; roughly 90% are singletons. The specimen was PBMCs. The receptor set was obtained from a woman in her forties in good health and CMV-seronegative.

Only a few counts were recorded for this clone. V is TRBV5-6 and J is TRBJ1-6; tentative D call: TRBD1 (5 bases). The CDR3 totals 17 residues. CDR1 is SGHDT and CDR2 is YYEEEE in the germline V gene. Trimming took 2 bases from V and 4 from J, leaving 16 bases between them. The DNA of the CDR3 is TGTGCCAGCAGCTTAGTTGGTTCCGGGGGATATAATTCACCCCTCCACTTT. Amino acids: CASSLVGSGGYNSPLHF.

The chain uses TRBV10-1 and TRBJ2-7; a weak D match, TRBD2 (5 bases). CDR1 WNHNN and CDR2 SYGVQD come from the germline V gene (reference sequence). The V end lost 5 bases, the J end lost 4 bases, and 12 bases lay between the germline ends. The CDR3 consists of 13 residues. The CDR3 coding sequence is TGCGCCAGCAGTACCTGGGAGCCGTACGAGCAGTACTTC. Translating it yields CASSTWEPYEQYF.

This chain uses TRBV5-4 with TRBJ1-2, with 7 bases aligning to TRBD1. CDR3 size: 17 residues. Looked up from germline, CDR1 is SGHNT and CDR2 is YYREEE (reference sequence). Losses at the gene ends were 4 bases for V and 2 bases for J; bases not matched to a gene: 14. The CDR3 loop reads CASSRGGGTVRNYGYTF. The CDR3, as DNA: TGTGCCAGCAGCCGCGGGGGGGGGACAGTTAGGAACTATGGCTACACCTTC.

V gene TRBV5-4 combines with J gene TRBJ1-2, with 9 bases identical to TRBD1. CDR1 is SGHNT, CDR2 YYREEE, per germline (reference sequence). The CDR3 loop spans 18 amino acids. V trimming: 4 bases; J trimming: 4 bases; junction bases outside the gene matches: 17. This CDR3 reads CASSQTPQGASFGYGYTF. DNA for the CDR3: TGTGCCAGCAGCCAGACCCCACAGGGGGCGAGTTTTGGCTATGGCTACACCTTC.

The rearrangement uses TRBV5-6 and TRBJ2-5; D gene ambiguous. Judging by the DNA end, TRBJ2-7 fits better; the J call may be wrong. CDR1 and CDR2 (germline): SGHDT, YYEEEE. The CDR3 length is 14 residues. In DNA, the CDR3 is TGTGCCAGCAGCTTGACAGCCGGCTCCTACGAGCAGTACTTC. Protein: CASSLTAGSYEQYF.

This chain joins TRBV11-3 and TRBJ2-7; D may be TRBD2 (6 bases). V was clipped by 3 bases and J by 0 bases, with 9 bases between them. CDR1 SGHNT and CDR2 YENEEA come from the germline V gene. This CDR3 has 14 amino acids. DNA of the CDR3: TGTGCCAGCAGCTTGGTCGGGAGCTCCTACGAGCAGTACTTC. Residues: CASSLVGSSYEQYF.

The chain carries TRBV2 and TRBJ1-1; D not certain. The CDR3 loop spans 11 amino acids. Germline CDR1 and CDR2: SNHLY and FYNNEI. This CDR3 reads CASLYYTEAFF. CDR3 nucleotides: TGTGCGAGCTTATATTACACTGAAGCTTTCTTT.

The rearrangement uses TRBV7-9 and TRBJ2-1; no firm D call. The germline CDR1 and CDR2 sequences are SEHNR and FQNEAQ (reference sequence). Trimming cost V 10 bases and J 3 bases, with 13 bases left between them. The CDR3 is made up of 13 amino acids. CDR3 coding DNA: TGTGCCACCAACAGTGCCCTCTACAATGAGCAGTTCTTC. As protein: CATNSALYNEQFF.

The rearrangement links TRBV6-6 to TRBJ2-7, with a possible D match to TRBD1 (6 bases). Deletions cut 4 bases from V and 4 bases from J, with 14 bases between. Germline V lookup: CDR1 MNHNY, CDR2 SVGAGI (reference sequence). This CDR3 contains 14 residues. CDR3 sequence reads: CASSLQGGVYEQYF. CDR3 sequence (DNA): TGTGCCAGCAGTTTACAGGGTGGCGTTTACGAGCAGTACTTC.

This clone occurred once. V gene TRBV5-5 combines with J gene TRBJ2-2; D is unresolved. The V end was cut by 0 bases, the J end by 2 bases, with 11 bases between. Germline CDR1 SGHKS, CDR2 YYEKEE (reference sequence). The CDR3 runs 16 residues. The CDR3 loop reads CASSLGPTANTGELFF. The CDR3 nucleotides read TGTGCCAGCAGCTTGGGACCCACAGCAAACACCGGGGAGCTGTTTTTT.

This chain links TRBV5-1 with TRBJ2-3, with 13 bases lining up with TRBD2. V dropped 5 bases and J dropped 2; count of bases not matched to a gene: 5. The CDR3 runs to 16 residues. In germline, CDR1 is SGHRS, CDR2 YFSETQ. The CDR3 here is CASSRGLAGNTDTQYF. CDR3 nucleotides: TGCGCCAGCAGTAGGGGACTAGCGGGAAACACAGATACGCAGTATTTT.

The rearrangement links TRBV9 to TRBJ2-5; D perhaps matches TRBD2 (6 bases). V lost 4 bases, J lost 5 bases, and 18 bases lay in between. This CDR3 has 15 residues. Germline CDR1 reads SGDLS; CDR2 reads YYNGEE. CDR3 sequence: CASSLPGTATETQYF. The CDR3 DNA reads TGTGCCAGCAGCCTACCCGGGACTGCGACGGAGACCCAGTACTTC.

This clone was observed a single time. The chain has TRBV7-2 and TRBJ1-1, with D possibly matching TRBD1 (5 bases). The germline gives CDR1 SGHTA, CDR2 FQGNSA. The ends were cut back, 5 bases at V and 7 bases at J, with 14 bases in the middle. CDR3 length equals 13 residues. The CDR3 nucleotides read TGTGCCAGCAGCCCCGACAGATCACTTGAAGCTTTCTTT. This translates into CASSPDRSLEAFF. Filled out from reference TRBV7-2 and TRBJ1-1, the complete variable domain reads GAGVSQSPSNKVTEKGKDVELRCDPISGHTALYWYRQSLGQGLEFLIYFQGNSAPDKSGLPSDRFSAERTGGSVSTLTIQRTQQEDSAVYLCASSPDRSLEAFFGQGTRLTVV.

The chain is built from TRBV7-8 and TRBJ1-1; D ambiguous. Germline V gene data show CDR1 as SGHVS and CDR2 as FQNEAQ. Trimming stripped 5 bases from V and 0 bases from J, with 7 bases between. The CDR3 contains 13 residues. The DNA of the CDR3 is TGTGCCAGCAGCCGAGATATGAACACTGAAGCTTTCTTT. It is translated as CASSRDMNTEAFF.

The chain uses TRBV7-9 and TRBJ2-3; D is ambiguous. CDR3 size: 14 residues. Per germline, CDR1 SEHNR and CDR2 FQNEAQ (reference sequence). Trimming took off 1 base at V and 4 bases at J, with 9 bases between the two ends. CDR3 amino acids: CASSLEVGPDTQYF. Here the CDR3 DNA reads TGTGCCAGCAGCTTAGAGGTGGGCCCAGATACGCAGTATTTT.

This sequence joins TRBV27 and TRBJ2-1, with 12 bases lining up with TRBD2. V shed 5 bases, J shed 5 bases, and the junction held 4 bases outside the gene matches. Per germline, CDR1 MNHEY and CDR2 SMNVEV (reference sequence). The CDR3 is 15 amino acids. The DNA for the CDR3 is TGTGCCAGCAGTCTAGGGACTAGCGGGCACAATGAGCAGTTCTTC. Its translation is CASSLGTSGHNEQFF.

The chain couples TRBV10-1 to TRBJ1-1; D may be TRBD1 (5 bases). Trimming cost V 6 bases and J 2 bases, with 10 bases left between them. CDR1 WNHNN and CDR2 SYGVQD come from the germline V gene (reference sequence). This CDR3 contains 13 residues. CDR3: CASRQELNTEAFF. The CDR3 nucleotides read TGCGCCAGCAGACAGGAACTCAACACTGAAGCTTTCTTT.

This clone was detected once. The rearrangement joins TRBV28 to TRBJ1-5; possibly TRBD1 for D (5 bases). The CDR3 loop spans 14 amino acids. V was trimmed by 2 bases and J by 4 bases, leaving 9 bases between them. Germline V gene data show CDR1 as MDHEN and CDR2 as SYDVKM. CDR3 in amino acids: CASSLGQGNQPQHF. The CDR3 DNA reads as TGTGCCAGCAGTTTAGGGCAGGGTAATCAGCCCCAGCATTTT.

V gene TRBV4-1 combines with J gene TRBJ2-1; 9 bases are shared with TRBD1. CDR3 size: 16 residues. Losses at the gene ends were 1 base for V and 1 base for J; bases not matched to a gene: 2. Per the germline V gene, CDR1 is MGHRA and CDR2 is YSYEKL. As DNA, the CDR3 is TGCGCCAGCAGCCAAGTACAGGGGGCTTCCTACAATGAGCAGTTCTTC. It codes for CASSQVQGASYNEQFF.

The genes are TRBV28 and TRBJ1-2, with D hard to call. CDR3 length: 10 residues. The germline CDR1 and CDR2 sequences are MDHEN and SYDVKM. The ends were cut back, 6 bases at V and 11 bases at J, with 10 bases in the middle. CDR3 sequence reads: CASSRLAYTF. DNA for the CDR3: TGTGCCAGCAGCCGTCTGGCTTACACCTTC.

The chain is built from TRBV5-1 and TRBJ2-5, with 11 bases lining up with TRBD1. The CDR3 is 14 residues long. V shed 10 bases, J shed 5 bases, and the junction held 10 bases outside the gene matches. Per the germline V gene, CDR1 is SGHRS and CDR2 is YFSETQ. The CDR3 DNA follows: TGCGCCGGCCGGGAGGGGACAGGGGGTGAGACCCAGTACTTC. Amino acids: CAGREGTGGETQYF.

Here the CDR3 reads CASSLGTGDLLYGYTF. CDR3 DNA sequence: TGTGCCAGCAGCTTGGGGACAGGGGACCTACTCTATGGCTACACCTTC. V is TRBV7-9 and J is TRBJ1-2, with 10 nucleotides matching TRBD1. The CDR3 is 16 residues long. The germline V gene encodes CDR1 SEHNR and CDR2 FQNEAQ (reference sequence). V shed 3 bases and J 4 bases; nucleotides not matched to a gene: 8.

This chain links TRBV5-4 with TRBJ2-5; TRBD1 matches at 10 bases. The germline CDR1 and CDR2 sequences are SGHNT and YYREEE (reference sequence). V lost 4 bases and J lost 4; bases outside the gene matches: 4. The CDR3 loop spans 14 amino acids. The CDR3 region has the DNA TGTGCCAGCAGCCGACAGGGGGCGGGAGAGACCCAGTACTTC. Its protein is CASSRQGAGETQYF.

V gene TRBV7-2 combines with J gene TRBJ2-7; perhaps TRBD2 as D (5 bases). This CDR3 is 15 amino acids long. Germline assignment: CDR1 SGHTA and CDR2 FQGNSA. V lost 5 bases and J 2 bases, leaving 16 bases between the germline ends. The CDR3 spells CASSPRRSGTYEQYF. The CDR3 DNA is TGTGCCAGCAGCCCTCGCCGGAGCGGAACCTACGAGCAGTACTTC.